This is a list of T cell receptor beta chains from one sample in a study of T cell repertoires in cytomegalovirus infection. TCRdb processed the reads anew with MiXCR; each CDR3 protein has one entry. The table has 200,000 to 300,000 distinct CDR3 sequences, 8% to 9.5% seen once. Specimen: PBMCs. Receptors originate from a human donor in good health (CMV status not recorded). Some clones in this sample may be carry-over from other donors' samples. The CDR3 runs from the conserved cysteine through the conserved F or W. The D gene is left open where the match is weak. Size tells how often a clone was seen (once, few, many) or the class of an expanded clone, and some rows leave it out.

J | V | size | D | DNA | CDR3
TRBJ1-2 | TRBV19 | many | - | TGTGCCAGTAGTATCTTGGGACGGACTCCCTATGGCTACACCTTC | CASSILGRTPYGYTF
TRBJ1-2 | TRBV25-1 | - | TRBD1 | TGTGCCAGCAGTGAATCCCCGGGACAGTCTAAAATTGGCTACACCTTC | CASSESPGQSKIGYTF
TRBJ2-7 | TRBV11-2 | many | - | TGTGCCAGCAACCCGGACGTAATCTCCTACGAGCAGTACTTC | CASNPDVISYEQYF
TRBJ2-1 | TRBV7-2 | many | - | TGTGCCAGCGGCGGACAGCGCAATGAGCAGTTCTTC | CASGGQRNEQFF
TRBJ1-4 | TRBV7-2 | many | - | TGTGCCAGCAGCTTAGACTCGGGGACTAATGAAAAACTGTTTTTT | CASSLDSGTNEKLFF
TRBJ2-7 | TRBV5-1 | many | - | TGCGCCAGCAGCCCCCGCTCCGCCAGCAGCTCCTACGAGCAGTACTTC | CASSPRSASSSYEQYF
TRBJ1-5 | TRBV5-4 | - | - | TGTGCCAGCAGCTCAAACGGGCAGAATCAGCCCCAGCATTTT | CASSSNGQNQPQHF
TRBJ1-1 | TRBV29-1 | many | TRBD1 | TGCAGCGTCCCCAAGGGGGCATGGGACACTGAAGCTTTCTTT | CSVPKGAWDTEAFF
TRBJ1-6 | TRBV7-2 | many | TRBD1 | TGTGCCAGCAGCTTAGCTGGACAGGGCACTTCACCCCTCCACTTT | CASSLAGQGTSPLHF
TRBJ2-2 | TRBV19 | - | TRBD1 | TGTGCCAGTGCCCGGGACAGGGCCACCGGGGAGCTGTTTTTT | CASARDRATGELFF
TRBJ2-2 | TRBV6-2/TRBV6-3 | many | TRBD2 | TGTGCCAGCAGGGGACTAGCGGGAGTATCAGGGGAGCTGTTTTTT | CASRGLAGVSGELFF
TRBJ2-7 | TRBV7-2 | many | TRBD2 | TGTGCCAGCAGCTTAGTTACTAGCGGGGGGTACTACGAGCAGTACTTC | CASSLVTSGGYYEQYF
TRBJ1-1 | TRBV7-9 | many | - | TGTGCCAGCAGCCCCGCCGGTGGGGGAAGCACGAACACTGAAGCTTTCTTT | CASSPAGGGSTNTEAFF
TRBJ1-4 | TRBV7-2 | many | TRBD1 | TGTGCCAGCAGCTTGAGGGGGCCCGCGTCCTCTAATGAAAAACTGTTTTTT | CASSLRGPASSNEKLFF
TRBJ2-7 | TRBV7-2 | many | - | TGTGCCAGCAGCTTAGCGCAACTAGGAGCCTACGAGCAGTACTTC | CASSLAQLGAYEQYF
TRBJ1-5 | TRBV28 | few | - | TGTGCCAGCAGTCAAGCTCAGGGATTCGGCAATCAGCCCCAGCATTTT | CASSQAQGFGNQPQHF
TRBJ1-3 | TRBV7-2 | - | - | TGTGCCAGCAGCTCGACGGGGGCCAATAGAAACACCATATATTTT | CASSSTGANRNTIYF
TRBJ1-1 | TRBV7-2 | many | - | TGTGCCAGCAGCTTAAAGAGGCGTAGGTCAGGGGCGACTTTT | CASSLKRRRSGATF
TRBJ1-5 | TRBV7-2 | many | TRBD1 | TGTGCCAGCAGCGCCCCGGACAGGGGGCGTCAGCCCCAGCATTTT | CASSAPDRGRQPQHF
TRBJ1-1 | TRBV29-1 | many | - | TGCAGCGTTGGAGGGAGGAGTACTGAAGCTTTCTTT | CSVGGRSTEAFF
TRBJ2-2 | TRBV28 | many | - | TGTGCCAGCAGTTCGCAAACAACCCCCTGGCCTGACACCGGGGAGCTGTTTTTT | CASSSQTTPWPDTGELFF
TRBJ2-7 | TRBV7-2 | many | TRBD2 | TGTGCCAGCAGCTTAGGACTAGCGGGAGCCTCCTACGAGCAGTACTTC | CASSLGLAGASYEQYF
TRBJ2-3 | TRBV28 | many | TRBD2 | TGTGCCAGCAGTTTCACCGGACTAGCCGATACGCAGTATTTT | CASSFTGLADTQYF
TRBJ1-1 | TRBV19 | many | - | TGTGCCAGTAGTAACGTGAGGGGCACTGAAGCTTTCTTT | CASSNVRGTEAFF
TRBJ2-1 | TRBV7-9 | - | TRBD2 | TGTGCCAGCAGGGGACATAGCGGGGGGGCCATCGATGAGCAGTTCTTC | CASRGHSGGAIDEQFF
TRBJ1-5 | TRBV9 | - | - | TGTGCCAGCAGCGTGAGTGGGGAGAATCAGCCCCAGCATTTT | CASSVSGENQPQHF
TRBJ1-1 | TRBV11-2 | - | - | TGTGCCAGCAGCTTACGACGGGATTACACTGAAGCTTTCTTT | CASSLRRDYTEAFF
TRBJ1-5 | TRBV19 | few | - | TGTGCCAGTAGTAACCAGGGTGCTCAGCCCCAGCATTTT | CASSNQGAQPQHF